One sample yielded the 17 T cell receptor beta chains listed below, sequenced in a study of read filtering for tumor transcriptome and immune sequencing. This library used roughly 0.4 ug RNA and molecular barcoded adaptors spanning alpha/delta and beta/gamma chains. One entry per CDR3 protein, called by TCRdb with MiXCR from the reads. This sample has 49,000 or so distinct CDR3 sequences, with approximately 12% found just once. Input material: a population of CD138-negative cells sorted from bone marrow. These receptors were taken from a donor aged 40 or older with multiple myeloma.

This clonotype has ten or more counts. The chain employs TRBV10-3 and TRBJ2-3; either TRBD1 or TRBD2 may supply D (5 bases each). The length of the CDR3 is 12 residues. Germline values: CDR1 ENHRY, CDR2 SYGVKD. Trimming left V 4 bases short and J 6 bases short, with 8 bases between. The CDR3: CAISGGVDTQYF. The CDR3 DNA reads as TGTGCCATCAGTGGAGGGGTGGATACGCAGTATTTT.

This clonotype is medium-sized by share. The CDR3 DNA reads TGCAGCGTGATAGACAGTTCTAGGAGTGAGCAGTTCTTC. Protein sequence: CSVIDSSRSEQFF. V gene TRBV29-1 combines with J gene TRBJ2-1; tentative D call: TRBD1 (5 bases). The germline CDR1 and CDR2 sequences are SQVTM and ANQGSEA. The V end lost 6 bases, the J end lost 9 bases, and 18 bases lay between the germline ends. The CDR3 totals 13 residues.

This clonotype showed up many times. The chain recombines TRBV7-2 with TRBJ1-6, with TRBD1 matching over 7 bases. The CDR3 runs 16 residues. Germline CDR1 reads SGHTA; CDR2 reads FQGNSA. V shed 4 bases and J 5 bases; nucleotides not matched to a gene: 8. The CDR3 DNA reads TGTGCCAGCAGCTCTGGGGGGGGACAGAATAATTCACCCCTCCACTTT. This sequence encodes CASSSGGGQNNSPLHF.

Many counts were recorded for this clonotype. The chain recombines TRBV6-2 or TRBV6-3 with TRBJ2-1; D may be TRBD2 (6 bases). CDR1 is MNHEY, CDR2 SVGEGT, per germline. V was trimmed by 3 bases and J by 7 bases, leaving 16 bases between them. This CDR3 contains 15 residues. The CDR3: CASSYTGRSGNEQFF. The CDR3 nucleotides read TGTGCCAGCAGTTATACCGGGAGAAGCGGTAATGAGCAGTTCTTC.

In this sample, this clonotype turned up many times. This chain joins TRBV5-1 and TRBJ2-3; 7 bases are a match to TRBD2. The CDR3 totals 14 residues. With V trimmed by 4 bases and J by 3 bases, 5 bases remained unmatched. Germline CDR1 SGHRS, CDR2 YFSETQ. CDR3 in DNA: TGCGCCAGCAGCAGGGGACTACTAACAGATACGCAGTATTTT. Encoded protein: CASSRGLLTDTQYF.

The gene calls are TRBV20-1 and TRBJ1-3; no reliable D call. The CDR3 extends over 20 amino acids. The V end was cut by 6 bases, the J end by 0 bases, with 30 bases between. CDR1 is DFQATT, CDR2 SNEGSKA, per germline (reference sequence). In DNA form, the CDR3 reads TGCAGTGCGATAGCCTTGGCAGAGCCACCATTTTCGAGCTCTGGAAACACCATATATTTT. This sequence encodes CSAIALAEPPFSSSGNTIYF.

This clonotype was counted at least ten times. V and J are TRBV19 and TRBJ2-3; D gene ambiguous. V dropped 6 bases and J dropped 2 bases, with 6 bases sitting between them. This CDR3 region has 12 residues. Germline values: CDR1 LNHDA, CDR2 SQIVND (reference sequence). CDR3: CASSNPTDTQYF. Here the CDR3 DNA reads TGTGCCAGTAGCAATCCCACAGATACGCAGTATTTT.

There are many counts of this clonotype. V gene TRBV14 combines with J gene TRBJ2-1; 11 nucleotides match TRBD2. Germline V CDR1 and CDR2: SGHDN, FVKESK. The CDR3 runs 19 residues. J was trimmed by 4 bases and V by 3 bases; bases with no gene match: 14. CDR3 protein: CASSHDQAASGRFYNEQFF. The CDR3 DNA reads TGTGCCAGCAGCCATGATCAGGCGGCTAGCGGGAGGTTTTACAATGAGCAGTTCTTC.

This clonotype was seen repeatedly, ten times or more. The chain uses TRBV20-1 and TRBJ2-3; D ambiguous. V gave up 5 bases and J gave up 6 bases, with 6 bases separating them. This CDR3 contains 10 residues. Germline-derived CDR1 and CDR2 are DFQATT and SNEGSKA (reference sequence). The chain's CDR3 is CSADPDTQYF. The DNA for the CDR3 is TGCAGTGCTGACCCGGATACGCAGTATTTT.

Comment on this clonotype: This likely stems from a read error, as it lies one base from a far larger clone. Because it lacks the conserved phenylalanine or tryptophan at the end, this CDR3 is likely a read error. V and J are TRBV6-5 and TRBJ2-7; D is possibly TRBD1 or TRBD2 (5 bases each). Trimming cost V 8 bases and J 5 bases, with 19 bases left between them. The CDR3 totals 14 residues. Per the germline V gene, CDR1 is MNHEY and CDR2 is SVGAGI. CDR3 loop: CASRQPDEGHEQYL. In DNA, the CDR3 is TGTGCCAGCCGCCAGCCCGACGAGGGGCACGAGCAGTACCTC.

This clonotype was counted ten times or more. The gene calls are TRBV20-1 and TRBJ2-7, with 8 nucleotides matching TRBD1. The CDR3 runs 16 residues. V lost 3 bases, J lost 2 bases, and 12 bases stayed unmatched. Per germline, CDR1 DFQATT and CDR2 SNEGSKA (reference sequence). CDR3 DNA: TGCAGTGCTAGGGGTCTCCAGGGGGCAGAGCCCTACGAGCAGTACTTC. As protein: CSARGLQGAEPYEQYF.

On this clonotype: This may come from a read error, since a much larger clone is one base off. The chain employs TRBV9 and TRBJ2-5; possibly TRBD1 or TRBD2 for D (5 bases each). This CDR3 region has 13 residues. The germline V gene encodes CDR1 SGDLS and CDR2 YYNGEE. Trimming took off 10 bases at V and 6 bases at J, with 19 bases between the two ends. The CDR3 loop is CACLWDPLQTQYF. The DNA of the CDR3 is TGTGCCTGCTTATGGGACCCCTTGCAGACCCAGTACTTC.

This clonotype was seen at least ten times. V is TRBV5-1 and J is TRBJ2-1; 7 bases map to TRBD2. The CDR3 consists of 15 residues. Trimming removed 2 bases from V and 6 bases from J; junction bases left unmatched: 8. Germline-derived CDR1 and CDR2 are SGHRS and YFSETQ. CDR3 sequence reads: CASSFIAGRANEQFF. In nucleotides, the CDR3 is TGCGCCAGCAGCTTTATAGCGGGCCGGGCCAATGAGCAGTTCTTC. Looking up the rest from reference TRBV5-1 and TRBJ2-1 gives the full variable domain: KAGVTQTPRYLIKTRGQQVTLSCSPISGHRSVSWYQQTPGQGLQFLFEYFSETQRNKGNFPGRFSGRQFSNSRSEMNVSTLELGDSALYLCASSFIAGRANEQFFGPGTRLTVL.

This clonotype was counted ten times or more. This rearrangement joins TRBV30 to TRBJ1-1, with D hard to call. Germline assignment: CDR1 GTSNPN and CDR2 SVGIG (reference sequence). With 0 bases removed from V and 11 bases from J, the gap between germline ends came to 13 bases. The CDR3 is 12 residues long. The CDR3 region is CAWSVVGSDAFF. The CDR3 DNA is TGTGCCTGGAGTGTAGTAGGTTCGGATGCTTTCTTT.

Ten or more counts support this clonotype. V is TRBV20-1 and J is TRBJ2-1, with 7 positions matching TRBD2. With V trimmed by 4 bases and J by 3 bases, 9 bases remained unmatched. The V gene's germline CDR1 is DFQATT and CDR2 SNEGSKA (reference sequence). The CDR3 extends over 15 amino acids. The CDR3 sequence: CSAKKREHRYNEQFF. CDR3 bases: TGCAGTGCTAAAAAGCGGGAACATCGCTACAATGAGCAGTTCTTC.

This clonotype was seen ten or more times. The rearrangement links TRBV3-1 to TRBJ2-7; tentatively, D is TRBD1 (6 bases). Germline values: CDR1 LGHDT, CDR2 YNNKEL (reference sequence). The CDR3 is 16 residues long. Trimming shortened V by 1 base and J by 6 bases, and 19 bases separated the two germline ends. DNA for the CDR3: TGTGCCAGCAGCCAAGGCAGCCCAGGGACAATTAGCGAGCAGTACTTC. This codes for CASSQGSPGTISEQYF.

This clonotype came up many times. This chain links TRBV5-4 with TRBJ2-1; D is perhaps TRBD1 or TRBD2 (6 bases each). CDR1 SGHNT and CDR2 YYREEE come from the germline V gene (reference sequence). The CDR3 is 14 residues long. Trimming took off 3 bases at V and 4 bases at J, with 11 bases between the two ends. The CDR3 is CASSSGGSYNEQFF. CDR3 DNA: TGTGCCAGCAGCTCCGGGGGCTCTTACAATGAGCAGTTCTTC.